This record covers a single T cell receptor beta chain. Its antigen is unidentified. Here immunoSEQ multiplex PCR was the method, and the copy in TCRdb shows in-frame clones only, minus some. The table lists 350,000 to 500,000 clones, 85% to 90% of them singletons. Treatment reported: roughly 19 received Ad26.COV2.S at low or high dose, single or two shots; a few received placebo; per-sample allocation not given. Sample collection was performed on day 63 after the first vaccine or placebo injection. The record originates from a study of Ad26.COV2.S vaccination and SARS-CoV-2 variants. Study in general: The donor participated in the COV1001 trial, in its Ad26.COV2.S arm.

Study-wide results and caveats: Using TCR breadth and depth analyses may have led to underestimated total T cell responses. Spike-specific CD8+ and CD4+ T cell responses reportedly showed substantial breadth after vaccination.

Specimen: peripheral blood, collected in a trial of Ad26.COV2.S vaccine versus placebo. The sequence was obtained from a person between 18 and 60 years old who received the Ad26.COV2.S COVID-19 vaccine or a placebo.

The CDR3 sequence is CASRTGTGGGYGYTF. The CDR3 DNA reads as TGTGCCAGCCGTACCGGGACAGGGGGCGGGTATGGCTACACCTTC. This chain joins TRBV2 and TRBJ1-2; 12 positions match TRBD1. Germline CDR1 SNHLY, CDR2 FYNNEI. The ends lost 8 bases at V and 5 bases at J; junction bases unmatched: 9. The CDR3 consists of 15 residues.